This T cell receptor (beta chain) stems from a study of vaccination effects on CD4 cells after COVID-19. Points from the study as a whole: Among infection- and vaccine-induced clones, marked clonal contraction occurred late after vaccination.

Within the ViraFEST assay, antigen-specific CD4+ T cells underwent expansion with viral peptide pools prior to sequencing. The culture ran for approximately 10 days, and then CD4+ T cells were isolated. Subjects were given two BNT162b2 or mRNA-1273 vaccine doses. Each culture had half its medium swapped for IL-2 medium on days 3 and 7. As concerns this clone: The antigen remains undetermined.

Method: immunoSEQ multiplex PCR; TCRdb's copy keeps in-frame clones and lacks some. The sample lists about 20,000 clones, 72% seen once, with approximately 10% in the top ten. After removal of 1 base from V and 5 bases from J, the junction contained 5 bases not matched to a gene. CDR1 is SSHAT and CDR2 is FNYEAQ in the germline V gene (reference sequence). The CDR3 contains 15 residues. V usage is TRBV7-7 and J usage is TRBJ2-3, with 8 bases that match TRBD1. The sequencing used CD4+ T cells from PBMCs cultured with HCoV-NL63 spike peptides, collected after COVID-19 vaccination. The sequence came from a human donor who received a COVID-19 vaccine. In nucleotides, the CDR3 is TGTGCCAGCAGCTTAGGGACAGGGAGAATAGATACGCAGTATTTT. This sequence encodes CASSLGTGRIDTQYF.